These T cell receptor beta chains were read from a single sample in a study of graft-versus-host responses after intestinal transplantation. For these TCRs, the target antigens are not known. Generated by immunoSEQ multiplex PCR, the TCRdb table keeps only in-frame clones and is missing some. The sample lists about 41,000 clones, 85% to 95% occurring once. The specimen comprised unstimulated CD8+ T cells sorted from spleen or lymph node cells, sampled before transplant. These TCRs come from a human donor who was the organ donor for an intestinal transplant. Both conserved end residues are trimmed from each CDR3. D genes are given only for firm matches.

D gene: TRBD2
V gene: TRBV9
CDR3 length: 13
CDR3 protein: ASSLNGGTSDTQY

D gene: NA
V gene: TRBV5-8
CDR3 length: 12
CDR3 protein: ASSPYVFGTEAF

D gene: NA
V gene: TRBV13
CDR3 length: 12
CDR3 protein: ASNGGQMNTEAF

D gene: TRBD2
V gene: TRBV4-3
CDR3 length: 17
CDR3 protein: ASSQGLAGGPSGANVLT

D gene: TRBD1
V gene: TRBV27
CDR3 length: 13
CDR3 protein: ASTPWGQGGYGYT

D gene: TRBD2
V gene: TRBV15
CDR3 length: 13
CDR3 protein: ATSIKGLAIHEQY

D gene: TRBD2
V gene: TRBV2
CDR3 length: 10
CDR3 protein: ASSGGAGGLY

D gene: NA
V gene: TRBV4-1
CDR3 length: 12
CDR3 protein: ASSLSDLNTEAF

D gene: TRBD1
V gene: TRBV27
CDR3 length: 15
CDR3 protein: ASSFAGTGGAYNEQF

D gene: NA
V gene: TRBV7-9
CDR3 length: 14
CDR3 protein: ASSPPTGKSYNEQF

D gene: NA
V gene: TRBV10-2
CDR3 length: 12
CDR3 protein: ASSELGSNYGYT

D gene: TRBD1
V gene: TRBV9
CDR3 length: 13
CDR3 protein: ASSALQGPVGEQY

D gene: NA
V gene: TRBV19
CDR3 length: 12
CDR3 protein: ASMFRETGTEAF

D gene: NA
V gene: TRBV7-3
CDR3 length: 12
CDR3 protein: ASSSPDPTGELF

D gene: TRBD1
V gene: TRBV5-4
CDR3 length: 14
CDR3 protein: ASSLRGTGVTDTQY

D gene: NA
V gene: TRBV7-8
CDR3 length: 13
CDR3 protein: ASSFGAGVDYEQY

D gene: TRBD2
V gene: TRBV7-2
CDR3 length: 15
CDR3 protein: ASSQLDRTSGDYEQY

D gene: NA
V gene: TRBV21-1
CDR3 length: 15
CDR3 protein: ASSKVGRLPPEETQY

D gene: NA
V gene: TRBV4-3
CDR3 length: 12
CDR3 protein: ASSQGWGTGELF

D gene: TRBD1
V gene: TRBV6-6
CDR3 length: 14
CDR3 protein: ASSYLRDRAAGELF